The T cell receptor beta chain under discussion was sequenced for a study of T-cell reconstitution after alpha-beta-depleted transplantation in children. This clonotype was counted only a few times. This CDR3 has 12 amino acids. The germline V gene encodes CDR1 SQVTM and CDR2 ANQGSEA. The germline V and J ends were trimmed by 4 bases and 3 bases, with 9 bases remaining between them. Unique molecular identifiers were incorporated when the TCRbeta library was constructed. TCRdb re-analysed the PCR reads in MiXCR, keeping a single row per CDR3 protein. The sample records around 700,000 distinct CDR3 sequences, less than 15% being singletons.

The receptor comes from a girl under 10 years old with congenital amegakaryocytic thrombocytopenia, due to receive a stem cell transplant. The material sequenced was PBMCs, taken before TCRalphabeta/CD19-depleted stem cell transplant. This chain links TRBV29-1 with TRBJ2-5; D may be TRBD2 (6 bases). The CDR3 protein is CSVGGTEETQYF. CDR3 in DNA: TGCAGCGTTGGCGGGACCGAAGAGACCCAGTACTTC.